These T cell receptor beta chains were read from a single sample in a study of blood T cell repertoires in COVID-19. Using immunoSEQ multiplex PCR, the repertoire was profiled, and TCRdb retains in-frame clones only, with some absent. The data contain about 110,000 clones, just over 70% of them singletons. The sample consisted of peripheral blood. The receptors derive from a woman in her forties with acute or convalescent COVID-19. CDR3s include the opening cysteine and the closing phenylalanine or tryptophan. A D gene is named only where the DNA matches it firmly. Part of the rows lack a size; the others show once, few, many or a class for expanded clones.

>TRBV7-9|TRBJ2-5|-|-
CASSLRFDSNQETQYF
TGTGCCAGCAGCTTACGGTTTGACAGTAACCAAGAGACCCAGTACTTC
>TRBV4-1|TRBJ2-2|-|few
CASSQVDTGELFF
TGCGCCAGCAGCCAAGTAGACACCGGGGAGCTGTTTTTT
>TRBV5-5|TRBJ2-3|-|-
CASSLASIADTQYF
TGTGCCAGCAGCTTGGCCAGTATTGCAGATACGCAGTATTTT
>TRBV12-3/TRBV12-4|TRBJ1-5|-|few
CASSFGRDQPQHF
TGTGCCAGCAGTTTTGGGCGAGATCAGCCCCAGCATTTT
>TRBV3-1/TRBV3-2|TRBJ1-1|-|-
CASSQYLTGNTEAFF
TGTGCCAGCAGCCAATACCTTACAGGGAACACTGAAGCTTTCTTT
>TRBV28|TRBJ1-6|-|few
CASSLLEDHSPLHF
TGTGCCAGCAGTTTATTGGAGGACCATTCACCCCTCCACTTT
>TRBV6-6|TRBJ1-5|-|many
CASSYSGAFNQPQHF
TGTGCCAGCAGTTACTCAGGGGCCTTCAATCAGCCCCAGCATTTT
>TRBV3-1/TRBV3-2|TRBJ2-7|-|-
CASSQGRGWQEQYF
TGTGCCAGCAGCCAAGGAAGGGGATGGCAGGAGCAGTACTTC
>TRBV6-5|TRBJ2-7|-|-
CASGRDAGYEQYF
TGTGCCAGCGGCCGGGACGCGGGGTACGAGCAGTACTTC
>TRBV30|TRBJ1-4|TRBD1|-
CAWSGTGEKLFF
TGTGCCTGGAGTGGGACAGGGGAAAAACTGTTTTTT
>TRBV3-1/TRBV3-2|TRBJ2-7|-|-
CASSQEGGYEQYF
TGTGCCAGCAGCCAGGAAGGGGGCTACGAGCAGTACTTC
>TRBV7-9|TRBJ2-3|-|-
CASSPSPPLADTQYF
TGTGCCAGCAGCCCATCCCCCCCACTCGCAGATACGCAGTATTTT
>TRBV4-1|TRBJ1-5|TRBD1|-
CASSQGDRSNQPQHF
TGCGCCAGCAGCCAAGGGGACAGAAGCAATCAGCCCCAGCATTTT
>TRBV23-1|TRBJ1-2|TRBD1|-
CSRTGGWGYTF
TGCTCACGCACAGGGGGTTGGGGCTACACCTTC
>TRBV19|TRBJ2-6|-|-
CASSIGGLAGANVLTF
TGTGCCAGTAGTATAGGCGGCCTCGCAGGGGCCAACGTCCTGACTTTC
>TRBV10-1|TRBJ1-1|-|-
CASSATRGNTEAFF
TGCGCCAGCAGTGCGACCAGGGGGAACACTGAAGCTTTCTTT
>TRBV5-1|TRBJ1-1|-|-
CASSSQNTEAFF
TGCGCCAGCAGCTCACAGAACACTGAAGCTTTCTTT
>TRBV3-1/TRBV3-2|TRBJ1-3|TRBD1|-
CASSQVPRGTGGIHSSGNTIYF
TGTGCCAGCAGCCAAGTTCCTAGAGGGACAGGGGGTATACATAGCTCTGGAAACACCATATATTTT
>TRBV18|TRBJ2-7|TRBD1|-
CASSRSGTAYEQYF
TGTGCCAGCTCACGATCCGGGACAGCTTACGAGCAGTACTTC
>TRBV4-1|TRBJ1-5|-|-
CASSQDWGVSNQPQHF
TGCGCCAGCAGCCAAGATTGGGGGGTCAGCAATCAGCCCCAGCATTTT
>TRBV27|TRBJ1-5|-|-
CASSWGRNQPQHF
TGTGCCAGCAGTTGGGGCCGCAATCAGCCCCAGCATTTT
>TRBV19|TRBJ1-5|TRBD1|-
CASSISLQGSQPQHF
TGTGCCAGTAGTATCAGTCTACAGGGGAGTCAGCCCCAGCATTTT
>TRBV18|TRBJ1-4|TRBD1|-
CASSTDRGNFGKLFF
TGTGCCAGCTCAACAGACAGGGGAAACTTCGGAAAACTGTTTTTT
>TRBV3-1/TRBV3-2|TRBJ1-2|-|-
CASSQALSGYTF
TGTGCCAGCAGCCAAGCCCTATCTGGCTACACCTTC
>TRBV6-4|TRBJ1-6|TRBD1|-
CASSESTGTAGGALHF
TGTGCCAGCAGTGAGTCGACTGGGACAGCCGGTGGAGCCCTCCACTTT
>TRBV27|TRBJ2-7|TRBD2|-
CASSSRLAGYYEQYF
TGTGCCAGCAGTTCCCGACTAGCGGGGTACTACGAGCAGTACTTC
>TRBV19|TRBJ2-7|TRBD1|few
CASRRTGFTYEQYF
TGTGCCAGTAGAAGGACAGGGTTTACATACGAGCAGTACTTC
>TRBV20-1|TRBJ2-5|-|many
CSARQGETQYF
TGCAGTGCTAGACAGGGAGAGACCCAGTACTTC
>TRBV7-9|TRBJ2-2|-|-
CASSLRAGTGELFF
TGTGCCAGCAGCTTAAGGGCGGGGACCGGGGAGCTGTTTTTT
>TRBV2|TRBJ1-3|TRBD1|-
CASSANTGVSGNTIYF
TGTGCCAGCAGTGCGAATACAGGGGTCTCTGGAAACACCATATATTTT
>TRBV5-4|TRBJ2-3|TRBD2|-
CASSLDGGGTDTQYF
TGTGCCAGCAGCTTAGACGGGGGGGGCACAGATACGCAGTATTTT
>TRBV6-7|TRBJ2-3|TRBD1|-
CASSYPPPGTGTDTQYF
TGTGCCAGCAGTTACCCTCCCCCGGGGACAGGGACAGATACGCAGTATTTT
>TRBV6-6|TRBJ2-2|TRBD2|few
CASSPRTSGGNPVGELFF
TGTGCCAGCAGTCCACGGACTAGCGGGGGGAATCCGGTCGGGGAGCTGTTTTTT
>TRBV28|TRBJ2-7|TRBD1|-
CASRNRGSLDEQYF
TGTGCCAGCAGGAACAGGGGATCCCTCGACGAGCAGTACTTC
>TRBV5-1|TRBJ1-2|TRBD1|-
CASSLQGLGGGYTF
TGCGCCAGCAGCTTACAGGGGTTAGGGGGCGGCTACACCTTC
>TRBV5-1|TRBJ1-2|-|-
CASRAGDVLVGYTF
TGCGCCAGCAGGGCAGGGGATGTTTTAGTAGGCTACACCTTC
>TRBV7-2|TRBJ2-1|TRBD2|-
CASSFEAGSYNEQFF
TGTGCCAGCAGTTTCGAAGCGGGATCCTACAATGAGCAGTTCTTC
>TRBV20-1|TRBJ2-3|-|-
CSASPSGTDTQYF
TGCAGTGCTAGTCCGAGCGGCACAGATACGCAGTATTTT
>TRBV5-1|TRBJ2-3|-|-
CASFAGRSTDTQYF
TGCGCCAGCTTTGCGGGCAGGAGCACAGATACGCAGTATTTT